The 31 T cell receptor beta chains below were found in one sample sequenced in a study of control samples from healthy donors and cancer patients (dated by TCRdb to about 2020). The method was the immunoSEQ multiplex PCR assay. TCRdb re-hosts the immuneACCESS table, in-frame sequences only. Its copies lack some clones; in the studies checked, an unresolved V gene accounts for under half of them, and the cause for the rest is not known. Counted in this sample were approximately 100,000 clones; 86% of them appeared once. The ten top clones hold 20% to 25% of the sample. Sequenced input: blood. These receptors were taken from a man between 25 and 39 years old in good health.

This clone was detected only a few times. The chain recombines TRBV11-2 with TRBJ2-3; 7 nucleotides line up with TRBD2. Germline trimming cut 5 bases from V and 2 bases from J; bases unmatched to any gene: 7. The CDR3 extends over 15 amino acids. CDR1 and CDR2 from the germline V gene are SGHAT and FQNNGV. CDR3 DNA sequence: TGTGCCAGCAGCCCGGAGCGGGGACCCACAGATACGCAGTATTTT. Its translation is CASSPERGPTDTQYF. Supplemented by reference TRBV11-2 and TRBJ2-3, the full variable domain reads EAGVAQSPRYKIIEKRQSVAFWCNPISGHATLYWYQQILGQGPKLLIQFQNNGVVDDSQLPKDRFSAERLKGVDSTLKIQPAKLEDSAVYLCASSPERGPTDTQYFGPGTRLTVL.

The chain has TRBV2 and TRBJ1-5; 9 bases line up with TRBD1. The CDR3 length is 14 residues. The V gene's germline CDR1 is SNHLY and CDR2 FYNNEI. V was clipped by 5 bases and J by 5 bases; unmatched bases: 4. For the CDR3, the DNA is TGTGCCAGCAGTAAGGGACAGGGTCATCAGCCCCAGCATTTT. As protein: CASSKGQGHQPQHF.

The chain joins TRBV3-1 (or the pseudogene TRBV3-2) to TRBJ2-3, with TRBD1 matching over 9 bases. V lost 4 bases and J lost 1; bases outside the gene matches: 3. Germline CDR1 is LGHDT and CDR2 is YNNKEL (reference sequence). The CDR3 has 15 residues. The CDR3 reads CASSLTGGRTDTQYF. The CDR3 coding sequence is TGTGCCAGCAGCCTTACAGGGGGCCGCACAGATACGCAGTATTTT.

The chain recombines TRBV24-1 with TRBJ2-1, with D possibly being TRBD2 (7 bases). This CDR3 has 13 residues. V lost 10 bases, J lost 10 bases, and 19 bases lay in between. Looked up from germline, CDR1 is KGHDR and CDR2 is SFDVKD. The CDR3 DNA reads as TGTGCCACAGGCCAAGGGGGGGCCACAGAGCAGTTCTTC. Translated: CATGQGGATEQFF.

This CDR3 is CAWSPDGYGYTF. CDR3 sequence (DNA): TGTGCCTGGAGTCCCGACGGCTATGGCTACACCTTC. The chain is built from TRBV30 and TRBJ1-2; D is unresolved. The germline gives CDR1 GTSNPN, CDR2 SVGIG (reference sequence). V gave up 2 bases and J gave up 4 bases, with 8 bases separating them. This CDR3 region has 12 residues.

The chain combines TRBV24-1 with TRBJ2-3; 9 bases are shared with TRBD1. Germline trimming cut 10 bases from V and 0 bases from J; bases unmatched to any gene: 10. The CDR3 length is 16 residues. The V gene's germline CDR1 is KGHDR and CDR2 SFDVKD. In nucleotides, the CDR3 is TGTGCCACAGAGACCGGGACAGGGTTTAGCACAGATACGCAGTATTTT. Amino acid sequence: CATETGTGFSTDTQYF.

This clone turned up a few times. The chain is built from TRBV5-3 and TRBJ1-5, with D unclear. TRBV5-3 is noted as an ORF with a role that remains uncertain. V gave up 1 base and J gave up 0 bases, with 8 bases separating them. This CDR3 comprises 15 residues. CDR3 sequence: CARSLCGHSNQPQHF. Here the CDR3 DNA reads TGTGCCAGAAGCTTGTGCGGCCATAGCAATCAGCCCCAGCATTTT.

The rearrangement uses TRBV19 and TRBJ1-3, with D hard to call. Germline CDR1 reads LNHDA; CDR2 reads SQIVND (reference sequence). The V end was cut by 6 bases, the J end by 0 bases, with 3 bases between. CDR3 length equals 12 residues. CDR3 nucleotides: TGTGCCAGTAGGAACTCTGGAAACACCATATATTTT. It codes for CASRNSGNTIYF.

This clone appeared a single time. This chain joins TRBV7-9 and TRBJ2-7, with D maybe TRBD2 (6 bases). Trimming removed 5 bases at V and 4 bases at J, with 15 bases between. This CDR3 has 14 residues. Germline V gene sequence: CDR1 SEHNR, CDR2 FQNEAQ (reference sequence). The CDR3 coding sequence is TGTGCCAGCAGCGCCGTAGAGGGAGGTTACGAGCAGTACGTC. Protein: CASSAVEGGYEQYV.

CDR3 sequence reads: CASSLDRPSEAFF. Here the CDR3 DNA reads TGTGCCAGCAGCTTAGATCGTCCATCTGAAGCTTTCTTT. The chain uses TRBV11-3 and TRBJ1-1; D not certain. V was clipped by 0 bases and J by 6 bases, with 8 bases between them. The CDR3 has 13 amino acids. Germline lookup yields CDR1 SGHNT and CDR2 YENEEA.

The chain links TRBV9 to TRBJ1-2, with D possibly being TRBD1 (6 bases). This CDR3 spans 15 amino acids. Trimming removed 3 bases at V and 2 bases at J, with 14 bases between. Germline CDR1 is SGDLS and CDR2 is YYNGEE. CDR3 in DNA: TGTGCCAGCAGCGCAAGACACAGGGAGAACTATGGCTACACCTTC. It is translated as CASSARHRENYGYTF. Complete variable domain (other parts from reference TRBV9 and TRBJ1-2): DSGVTQTPKHLITATGQRVTLRCSPRSGDLSVYWYQQSLDQGLQFLIQYYNGEERAKGNILERFSAQQFPDLHSELNLSSLELGDSALYFCASSARHRENYGYTFGSGTRLTVV.

The rearrangement links TRBV28 to TRBJ2-5; 8 nucleotides agree with TRBD2. Germline trimming cut 7 bases from V and 2 bases from J; bases unmatched to any gene: 6. This CDR3 has 14 amino acids. Germline-derived CDR1 and CDR2 are MDHEN and SYDVKM. The CDR3 is CASKSGGIQETQYF. In nucleotides, the CDR3 is TGTGCCAGCAAAAGCGGGGGCATACAAGAGACCCAGTACTTC. Complete variable domain (other parts from reference TRBV28 and TRBJ2-5): DVKVTQSSRYLVKRTGEKVFLECVQDMDHENMFWYRQDPGLGLRLIYFSYDVKMKEKGDIPEGYSVSREKKERFSLILESASTNQTSMYLCASKSGGIQETQYFGPGTRLLVL.

The chain is built from TRBV4-1 and TRBJ2-3; D remains ambiguous. Germline loops: CDR1 MGHRA, CDR2 YSYEKL. V gave up 0 bases and J gave up 4 bases, with 8 bases separating them. The CDR3 extends over 14 amino acids. The CDR3 region is CASSQDRRADTQYF. The CDR3 bases are TGCGCCAGCAGCCAAGACAGAAGGGCAGATACGCAGTATTTT.

This clone occurred once. This CDR3 is missing its conserved last phenylalanine or tryptophan, likely due to a read error. The chain uses TRBV6-5 and TRBJ2-7; D may be TRBD2 (5 bases). V dropped 2 bases and J dropped 2 bases, with 16 bases sitting between them. The CDR3 extends over 16 amino acids. Germline lookup yields CDR1 MNHEY and CDR2 SVGAGI. The CDR3 sequence is CASSYGSGPRPYEQYL. Here the CDR3 DNA reads TGTGCCAGCAGTTACGGAAGCGGCCCCCGGCCCTACGAGCAGTACCTC.

The CDR3 region is CASSESQGSQETQYF. The CDR3 DNA reads TGTGCCAGCAGTGAATCCCAGGGGAGCCAAGAGACCCAGTACTTC. The rearrangement joins TRBV2 to TRBJ2-5; D may be TRBD1 (6 bases). The CDR3 has 15 residues. Trimming removed 2 bases at V and 1 base at J, with 11 bases between. The germline V gene encodes CDR1 SNHLY and CDR2 FYNNEI.

The rearrangement joins TRBV2 to TRBJ1-6; TRBD1 matches at 7 bases. The length of the CDR3 is 17 residues. J lost 5 bases, V lost 3 bases, and 10 bases had no gene match. In germline, CDR1 is SNHLY, CDR2 FYNNEI. The CDR3 region is CASSETTGPINNSPLHF. The CDR3 nucleotides are TGTGCCAGCAGTGAGACGACAGGGCCAATCAATAATTCACCCCTCCACTTT.

This clone was seen just once. The V gene is TRBV27, the J gene TRBJ1-2; 10 bases map to TRBD1. The CDR3 has 15 residues. The V gene's germline CDR1 is MNHEY and CDR2 SMNVEV (reference sequence). With V trimmed by 5 bases and J by 7 bases, 10 bases remained unmatched. Here the CDR3 reads CASSRRQGAMGGYTF. DNA for the CDR3: TGTGCCAGCAGTCGAAGACAGGGGGCTATGGGTGGCTACACCTTC.

The gene calls are TRBV19 and TRBJ2-3; TRBD2 matches 13 bases. Unmatched junction bases numbered 8, after V lost 1 base and J lost 1 base. Per the germline V gene, CDR1 is LNHDA and CDR2 is SQIVND (reference sequence). The CDR3 has 19 residues. The CDR3 bases are TGTGCCAGTAGTATAGGGGGACTAGCGGGGTTTACAGGCACAGATACGCAGTATTTT. Translation: CASSIGGLAGFTGTDTQYF.

CDR3 nucleotide sequence: TGTGCCAGCAGCCAAGATCACAACGGAGAGACCCAGTACTTC. It yields the protein CASSQDHNGETQYF. The chain couples TRBV4-2 to TRBJ2-5; D gene unclear. Germline lookup yields CDR1 LGHNA and CDR2 YNFKEQ. This CDR3 region has 14 residues. Between the trimmed V and J ends, which lost 0 bases and 4 bases, there was a span of 9 bases.

This rearrangement joins TRBV30 to TRBJ1-2; no clear D. Germline CDR1 is GTSNPN and CDR2 is SVGIG (reference sequence). There are 14 residues in the CDR3. Between the trimmed V and J ends, which lost 4 bases and 2 bases, there was a span of 14 bases. CDR3 loop: CAWTRTLENYGYTF. The CDR3 nucleotides are TGTGCCTGGACCCGGACCTTGGAAAACTATGGCTACACCTTC. Combining the CDR3 with reference TRBV30 and TRBJ1-2 gives the whole variable domain SQTIHQWPATLVQPVGSPLSLECTVEGTSNPNLYWYRQAAGRGLQLLFYSVGIGQISSEVPQNLSASRPQDRQFILSSKKLLLSDSGFYLCAWTRTLENYGYTFGSGTRLTVV.

The V call is TRBV29-1, the J call TRBJ2-3, with D unresolved. The CDR3 runs to 14 residues. V was clipped by 3 bases and J by 1 base, with 11 bases between them. Germline CDR1 reads SQVTM; CDR2 reads ANQGSEA. The chain's CDR3 is CSVDKPQGTDTQYF. CDR3 nucleotides: TGCAGCGTTGATAAGCCTCAGGGCACAGATACGCAGTATTTT.

The chain has TRBV7-9 and TRBJ2-1; 12 nucleotides agree with TRBD2. The CDR3 sequence is 16 residues long. The junction had 3 bases not matched to a gene; V was cut back by 2 bases and J by 4 bases. CDR1 is SEHNR and CDR2 is FQNEAQ in the germline V gene (reference sequence). This CDR3 reads CASSLSGLAGYNEQFF. CDR3 sequence (DNA): TGTGCCAGCAGCTTATCGGGACTAGCGGGTTACAATGAGCAGTTCTTC.

The chain couples TRBV5-1 to TRBJ2-6, with D tentatively TRBD1 or TRBD2 (5 bases each). Trimming removed 4 bases from V and 0 bases from J, with 14 bases in between. This CDR3 has 17 amino acids. Germline V CDR1 and CDR2: SGHRS, YFSETQ. CDR3 DNA sequence: TGCGCCAGCAGCCTCCGTGGGGACCTCTCTGGGGCCAACGTCCTGACTTTC. Protein: CASSLRGDLSGANVLTF.

The chain has TRBV7-9 and TRBJ1-2, with no clear D. This CDR3 has 13 residues. CDR1 SEHNR and CDR2 FQNEAQ come from the germline V gene (reference sequence). Trimming cost V 3 bases and J 8 bases, with 13 bases left between them. CDR3 DNA: TGTGCCAGCAGCTTTTCCATGACGATCGGCTACACCTTC. Its protein is CASSFSMTIGYTF.

This clone has more than one count but fewer than ten. V usage is TRBV6-4 and J usage is TRBJ1-1; weak D call: TRBD1 (6 bases). Germline V gene sequence: CDR1 MRHNA, CDR2 SNTAGT. The CDR3 totals 14 residues. V gave up 8 bases and J gave up 1 base, with 14 bases separating them. This CDR3 is CASGGLGQNTEAFF. CDR3 nucleotide sequence: TGTGCCAGCGGGGGCCTCGGACAGAACACTGAAGCTTTCTTT.

The CDR3 region has the DNA TGTGCCAGCAGCAGGGGGCGGAACACTGAAGCTTTCTTT. Protein product: CASSRGRNTEAFF. The chain carries TRBV9 and TRBJ1-1; 7 nucleotides line up with TRBD1. Germline-derived CDR1 and CDR2 are SGDLS and YYNGEE. CDR3 length: 13 residues. The ends lost 4 bases at V and 1 base at J; junction bases unmatched: 1. The full variable domain, rest sourced from reference TRBV9 and TRBJ1-1, is DSGVTQTPKHLITATGQRVTLRCSPRSGDLSVYWYQQSLDQGLQFLIQYYNGEERAKGNILERFSAQQFPDLHSELNLSSLELGDSALYFCASSRGRNTEAFFGQGTRLTVV.

V and J are TRBV2 and TRBJ2-1; D is possibly TRBD1 (5 bases). The CDR3 loop spans 13 amino acids. Trimming shortened V by 5 bases and J by 6 bases, and 11 bases separated the two germline ends. Germline V lookup: CDR1 SNHLY, CDR2 FYNNEI. The DNA for the CDR3 is TGTGCCAGCAGTCGACAGCTACCCAATGAGCAGTTCTTC. It encodes CASSRQLPNEQFF.

This clone was seen once. This sequence joins TRBV4-1 and TRBJ2-2; tentative D call: TRBD2 (5 bases). CDR3 length: 13 amino acids. Germline assignment: CDR1 MGHRA and CDR2 YSYEKL. Between the trimmed V and J ends, which lost 8 bases and 4 bases, there was a span of 11 bases. CDR3 sequence (DNA): TGCGCCAGCGCCGGGGAGCGCACCGGGGAGCTGTTTTTT. Its translation: CASAGERTGELFF.

This sequence joins TRBV5-6 and TRBJ2-7, with D perhaps matching TRBD1 (5 bases). Per germline, CDR1 SGHDT and CDR2 YYEEEE. Trimming removed 0 bases from V and 3 bases from J, with 10 bases in between. The CDR3 runs 14 residues. The CDR3: CASSLGQGFYEQYF. DNA for the CDR3: TGTGCCAGCAGCTTGGGGCAGGGCTTCTACGAGCAGTACTTC.

This clone was seen a single time. This sample also contains other DNA sequences that code for the same CDR3. The rearrangement uses TRBV6-5 and TRBJ1-2, with D tentatively TRBD1 (5 bases). Between the trimmed V and J ends, which lost 5 bases and 0 bases, there was a span of 13 bases. CDR3 size: 15 residues. The germline V gene has CDR1 MNHEY and CDR2 SVGAGI. The CDR3 sequence: CASSPGQGANYGYTF. For the CDR3, the DNA is TGTGCCAGCAGTCCGGGGCAGGGAGCTAACTATGGCTACACCTTC.

J is TRBJ1-1 and V is TRBV6-6; D may be TRBD1 (6 bases). CDR3 length equals 17 residues. Deletions cut 8 bases from V and 1 base from J, with 23 bases between. CDR1 MNHNY and CDR2 SVGAGI come from the germline V gene (reference sequence). The CDR3 nucleotides read TGTGCCAGCGGTCGGATGGCCAGGGGCCGAGGGAACACTGAAGCTTTCTTT. This translates into CASGRMARGRGNTEAFF.